This T cell receptor beta chain was identified in a study of a mutant IDH1 vaccine in newly diagnosed glioma. Study details: Vaccinations were initiated 4-6 weeks following radiotherapy alone, or were given together with temozolomide cycles.

Trimming took 2 bases from V and 3 from J; bases not matched to a gene: 3. The germline V gene has CDR1 SGHRS and CDR2 YFSETQ. The CDR3 totals 14 residues. Sequencing used immunoSEQ multiplex PCR; TCRdb keeps in-frame clones, though not all of them. The data hold 30,000 or so clones, with roughly 85% observed a single time. This clone came up a few times. Its antigen is unidentified. This sample's time point: week 35, safety follow-up. In every dose of vaccine, 300 ug of mutant IDH1 20-mer peptide was given alongside topical imiquimod. New WHO grade 3 or 4 IDH1-mutant, ATRX-lost astrocytomas were present in all donors.

The material was PBMCs, obtained from a glioma patient whose treatment included an IDH1 peptide vaccine. V is TRBV5-1 and J is TRBJ1-1, with 8 bases matching TRBD1. The receptor's source is a woman between 18 and 30 years old with glioma. For the CDR3, the DNA is TGCGCCAGCAGCTTATCGACAGGGGACACTGAAGCTTTCTTT. This encodes CASSLSTGDTEAFF.